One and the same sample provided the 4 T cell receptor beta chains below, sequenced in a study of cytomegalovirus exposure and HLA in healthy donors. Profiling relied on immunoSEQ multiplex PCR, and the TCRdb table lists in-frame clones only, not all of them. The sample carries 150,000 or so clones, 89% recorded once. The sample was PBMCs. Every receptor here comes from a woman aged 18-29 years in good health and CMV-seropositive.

This chain's CDR3 is CASSLFQGELFF. The DNA of the CDR3 is TGTGCCAGCAGCTTGTTCCAGGGGGAGCTGTTTTTT. The chain is built from TRBV5-4 and TRBJ2-2, with D hard to call. V was shortened by 1 base and J by 8 bases, with 6 bases between the two germline ends. CDR1 SGHNT and CDR2 YYREEE come from the germline V gene (reference sequence). There are 12 residues in the CDR3.

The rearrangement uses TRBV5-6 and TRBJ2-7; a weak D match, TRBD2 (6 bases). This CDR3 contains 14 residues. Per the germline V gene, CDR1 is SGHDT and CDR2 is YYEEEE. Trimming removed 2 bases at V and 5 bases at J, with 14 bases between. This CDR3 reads CASSLESGRNEQYF. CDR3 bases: TGTGCCAGCAGCTTAGAGTCGGGGAGGAACGAGCAGTACTTC.

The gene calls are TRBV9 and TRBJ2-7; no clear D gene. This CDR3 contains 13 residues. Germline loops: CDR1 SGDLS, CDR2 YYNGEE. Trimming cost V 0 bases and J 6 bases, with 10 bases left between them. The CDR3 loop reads CASSVGRSSEQYF. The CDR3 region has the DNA TGTGCCAGCAGCGTAGGACGGTCTAGCGAGCAGTACTTC.

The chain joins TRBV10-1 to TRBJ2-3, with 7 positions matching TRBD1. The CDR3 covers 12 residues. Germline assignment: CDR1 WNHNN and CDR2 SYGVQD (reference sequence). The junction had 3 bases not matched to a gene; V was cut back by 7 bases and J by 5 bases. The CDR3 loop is CASTPGGDTQYF. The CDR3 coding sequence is TGCGCCAGCACCCCAGGGGGAGATACGCAGTATTTT.